Listed below are T cell receptor beta chains from one sample, sequenced in a study of CD8+ T cells in alopecia areata. The protocol was immunoSEQ multiplex PCR, while the TCRdb copy is restricted to in-frame clones and leaves out a portion. In the table there are approximately 89,000 clones, about 51% of which are singletons. Material: NKG2D-high CD8+ T cells sorted from blood. Source of these receptors: a human donor with alopecia areata. Both conserved end residues are part of each CDR3. The order of the fields is V gene, J gene, CDR3 length, D gene, clone size, CDR3 DNA, CDR3 protein. D genes are given only for firm matches. Expanded clones are given a class, and other clones once, few, many or no size at all.

v_gene: TRBV7-9
j_gene: TRBJ2-1
len: 14
d_gene: .
abundance: .
CDR3nt: TGTGCCAGCAGCTTAGAGTCTCGGGGCAATGAGCAGTTCTTC
CDR3aa: CASSLESRGNEQFF

v_gene: TRBV29-1
j_gene: TRBJ2-3
len: 13
d_gene: .
abundance: few
CDR3nt: TGCAGCGCCGAGGGTTCCCGCACAGATACGCAGTATTTT
CDR3aa: CSAEGSRTDTQYF

v_gene: TRBV6-1
j_gene: TRBJ2-2
len: 16
d_gene: TRBD2
abundance: .
CDR3nt: TGTGCCAGCAGTGGTCCGACTAGCGGGGGAATCGAGGAGCTGTTTTTT
CDR3aa: CASSGPTSGGIEELFF

v_gene: TRBV14
j_gene: TRBJ2-2
len: 14
d_gene: .
abundance: few
CDR3nt: TGTGCCAGCAGCCAATTTCGGGGGTCCGGGGAGCTGTTTTTT
CDR3aa: CASSQFRGSGELFF

v_gene: TRBV30
j_gene: TRBJ2-5
len: 16
d_gene: TRBD2
abundance: once
CDR3nt: TGTGCCTGGAGTGTAGTGGCGGGAGGGCCCGGGGAGACCCAGTACTTC
CDR3aa: CAWSVVAGGPGETQYF

v_gene: TRBV29-1
j_gene: TRBJ2-7
len: 13
d_gene: .
abundance: few
CDR3nt: TGCAGCGTTGATTCCCTTAGCTCCTACGAGCAGTACTTC
CDR3aa: CSVDSLSSYEQYF

v_gene: TRBV29-1
j_gene: TRBJ2-2
len: 12
d_gene: .
abundance: .
CDR3nt: TGCAGCGTTGAAGTGGGAAACGGGGAGCTGTTTTTT
CDR3aa: CSVEVGNGELFF

v_gene: TRBV28
j_gene: TRBJ2-1
len: 15
d_gene: .
abundance: .
CDR3nt: TGTGCCAGCACCGGAGGGGCTAACTCCTACAATGAGCAGTTCTTC
CDR3aa: CASTGGANSYNEQFF

v_gene: TRBV27
j_gene: TRBJ1-5
len: 15
d_gene: .
abundance: .
CDR3nt: TGTGCCAGCAGTTTTGGAATGGGCGAGAATCAGCCCCAGCATTTT
CDR3aa: CASSFGMGENQPQHF

v_gene: TRBV29-1
j_gene: TRBJ2-1
len: 14
d_gene: TRBD1
abundance: .
CDR3nt: TGCAGCGTTGAATTGGGACAGGGTTTCAATGAGCAGTTCTTC
CDR3aa: CSVELGQGFNEQFF

v_gene: TRBV13
j_gene: TRBJ1-1
len: 14
d_gene: .
abundance: .
CDR3nt: TGTGCCAGCAGCTTAGGAGGGGTCGACACTGAAGCTTTCTTT
CDR3aa: CASSLGGVDTEAFF

v_gene: TRBV6-5
j_gene: TRBJ2-1
len: 14
d_gene: .
abundance: .
CDR3nt: TGTGCCAGCAGTTACGCAGGCTGGGGGTATGAGCAGTTCTTC
CDR3aa: CASSYAGWGYEQFF

v_gene: TRBV23-1
j_gene: TRBJ2-7
len: 14
d_gene: TRBD1
abundance: few
CDR3nt: TGCGCCATTATTTATCGGACAGGGGCCGACGAGCAGTACTTC
CDR3aa: CAIIYRTGADEQYF

v_gene: TRBV30
j_gene: TRBJ2-7
len: 15
d_gene: TRBD1
abundance: few
CDR3nt: TGTGCCTGGACCCCGGGACAGGGGTTCCTCTACGAGCAGTACTTC
CDR3aa: CAWTPGQGFLYEQYF

v_gene: TRBV27
j_gene: TRBJ2-7
len: 16
d_gene: .
abundance: .
CDR3nt: TGTGCCAGCAGTCGGGACAGCGGGACTCGTTCCGACGAGCAGTACTTC
CDR3aa: CASSRDSGTRSDEQYF

v_gene: TRBV28
j_gene: TRBJ2-1
len: 16
d_gene: TRBD1
abundance: few
CDR3nt: TGTGCCAGCACCTCACCCCGGGACAGCTCATACAATGAGCAGTTCTTC
CDR3aa: CASTSPRDSSYNEQFF

v_gene: TRBV30
j_gene: TRBJ1-2
len: 16
d_gene: .
abundance: .
CDR3nt: TGTGCCTGGAGTGTCCGCGGAGGGGGTAAATCCTATGGCTACACCTTC
CDR3aa: CAWSVRGGGKSYGYTF

v_gene: TRBV7-9
j_gene: TRBJ2-2
len: 16
d_gene: .
abundance: .
CDR3nt: TGTGCCAGCAGCTGGGACTCTACGAAGGGGGCCGGGGAGCTGTTTTTT
CDR3aa: CASSWDSTKGAGELFF

v_gene: TRBV5-1
j_gene: TRBJ1-2
len: 13
d_gene: .
abundance: .
CDR3nt: TGCGCCAGCAGCTTGGCAGAGAACTATGGCTACACCTTC
CDR3aa: CASSLAENYGYTF

v_gene: TRBV29-1
j_gene: TRBJ2-7
len: 13
d_gene: TRBD1
abundance: .
CDR3nt: TGCAGCGTTCTGGGACAGACCTCCTACGAGCAGTACTTC
CDR3aa: CSVLGQTSYEQYF

v_gene: TRBV27
j_gene: TRBJ1-4
len: 14
d_gene: TRBD1
abundance: .
CDR3nt: TGTGCCAGCAGTCCCCGGACAGGGAATGAAAAACTGTTTTTT
CDR3aa: CASSPRTGNEKLFF

v_gene: TRBV7-8
j_gene: TRBJ1-5
len: 14
d_gene: TRBD1
abundance: .
CDR3nt: TGTGCCAGCAGCTTAGAGGGGGCTGGACAGCCCCAGCATTTT
CDR3aa: CASSLEGAGQPQHF

v_gene: TRBV29-1
j_gene: TRBJ2-2
len: 16
d_gene: .
abundance: few
CDR3nt: TGCAGCGTACGTGACTTCTCAAAGACCGGCACCGGGGAGCTGTTTTTT
CDR3aa: CSVRDFSKTGTGELFF

v_gene: TRBV9
j_gene: TRBJ2-7
len: 15
d_gene: .
abundance: .
CDR3nt: TGTGCCAGCAGCGTAGGGAGTCAGATCGGGTACGAGCAGTACTTC
CDR3aa: CASSVGSQIGYEQYF

v_gene: TRBV14
j_gene: TRBJ2-1
len: 13
d_gene: .
abundance: .
CDR3nt: TGTGCCAGCAGCCAAGTAGGGAACAATGAGCAGTTCTTC
CDR3aa: CASSQVGNNEQFF

v_gene: TRBV2
j_gene: TRBJ2-2
len: 13
d_gene: .
abundance: .
CDR3nt: TGTGCCAGCAGCTGGGACCTTGGCGGGGAGCTGTTTTTT
CDR3aa: CASSWDLGGELFF

v_gene: TRBV30
j_gene: TRBJ2-5
len: 14
d_gene: TRBD1
abundance: .
CDR3nt: TGTGCCTGGAGTCTAAAGGGGGCCGGTGAGACCCAGTACTTC
CDR3aa: CAWSLKGAGETQYF

v_gene: TRBV4-3
j_gene: TRBJ2-1
len: 15
d_gene: .
abundance: .
CDR3nt: TGCGCCAGCAGCCAGGACCGCCTCGCTAACAATGAGCAGTTCTTC
CDR3aa: CASSQDRLANNEQFF

v_gene: TRBV23-1
j_gene: TRBJ2-5
len: 15
d_gene: .
abundance: .
CDR3nt: TGCGCCAGCAGGCAGAAAGCTCCCAGAGGGGAGACCCAGTACTTC
CDR3aa: CASRQKAPRGETQYF

v_gene: TRBV23-1
j_gene: TRBJ2-7
len: 15
d_gene: TRBD2
abundance: .
CDR3nt: TGCGCCAGCAGTCAAGGGACTAGCGGTTCCTACGAGCAGTACTTC
CDR3aa: CASSQGTSGSYEQYF

v_gene: TRBV13
j_gene: TRBJ1-1
len: 12
d_gene: .
abundance: few
CDR3nt: TGTGCCAGCAGCTTCAGCGACAGTGAAGCTTTCTTT
CDR3aa: CASSFSDSEAFF

v_gene: TRBV28
j_gene: TRBJ2-1
len: 17
d_gene: TRBD2
abundance: .
CDR3nt: TGTGCCAGCAGTTTTTCTCTTCTAGCGGGGGGTAGCAATGAGCAGTTCTTC
CDR3aa: CASSFSLLAGGSNEQFF

v_gene: TRBV11-2
j_gene: TRBJ2-5
len: 15
d_gene: TRBD2
abundance: few
CDR3nt: TGTGCCAGCAGCTTAGGGCGGGGGGGCCGTGAGACCCAGTACTTC
CDR3aa: CASSLGRGGRETQYF

v_gene: TRBV5-1
j_gene: TRBJ2-7
len: 15
d_gene: .
abundance: .
CDR3nt: TGCGCCAGCAGCTTGGACAGCATCCACTCCTACGAGCAGTACTTC
CDR3aa: CASSLDSIHSYEQYF

v_gene: TRBV9
j_gene: TRBJ1-2
len: 14
d_gene: TRBD1
abundance: .
CDR3nt: TGTGCCAGCAGCGTGGGACAGGGGGACTATGGCTACACCTTC
CDR3aa: CASSVGQGDYGYTF

v_gene: TRBV7-8
j_gene: TRBJ2-2
len: 16
d_gene: TRBD2
abundance: .
CDR3nt: TGTGCCAGCAGCTTCGCTAGCGGATCGAACACCGGGGAGCTGTTTTTT
CDR3aa: CASSFASGSNTGELFF

v_gene: TRBV7-9
j_gene: TRBJ2-7
len: 13
d_gene: TRBD2
abundance: few
CDR3nt: TGTGCCAGCAGCTTTATCAGGGAGGGCGAGCAGTACTTC
CDR3aa: CASSFIREGEQYF

v_gene: TRBV6-5
j_gene: TRBJ1-4
len: 13
d_gene: TRBD1
abundance: .
CDR3nt: TGTGCCAGTGGGACAGGAGGGAATGAAAAACTGTTTTTT
CDR3aa: CASGTGGNEKLFF

v_gene: TRBV29-1
j_gene: TRBJ2-7
len: 14
d_gene: TRBD1
abundance: .
CDR3nt: TGCAGCGCCTTTGGGACAGGGGATAGCTACGAGCAGTACTTC
CDR3aa: CSAFGTGDSYEQYF

v_gene: TRBV6-6
j_gene: TRBJ2-7
len: 14
d_gene: TRBD1
abundance: .
CDR3nt: TGTGCCAGCGTGGGGACAGGGCGCCCCTACGAGCAGTACTTC
CDR3aa: CASVGTGRPYEQYF

v_gene: TRBV2
j_gene: TRBJ2-7
len: 13
d_gene: .
abundance: .
CDR3nt: TGTGCCAGCAGCGGGACCCACCCCTACGAGCAGTACTTC
CDR3aa: CASSGTHPYEQYF

v_gene: TRBV27
j_gene: TRBJ1-2
len: 13
d_gene: .
abundance: .
CDR3nt: TGTGCCAGCAGTCCCCTTATAGCCTATGGCTACACCTTC
CDR3aa: CASSPLIAYGYTF

v_gene: TRBV4-1
j_gene: TRBJ2-1
len: 13
d_gene: .
abundance: .
CDR3nt: TGCGCCAGCAGCCAAGGTCGAGAGAATGAGCAGTTCTTC
CDR3aa: CASSQGRENEQFF

v_gene: TRBV11-2
j_gene: TRBJ1-1
len: 12
d_gene: .
abundance: few
CDR3nt: TGTGCCAGCAGCACAGGGAACACTGAAGCTTTCTTT
CDR3aa: CASSTGNTEAFF

v_gene: TRBV5-6
j_gene: TRBJ1-1
len: 15
d_gene: .
abundance: .
CDR3nt: TGTGCCAGCAGCTTGTCACGGACGGCGAACACTGAAGCTTTCTTT
CDR3aa: CASSLSRTANTEAFF

v_gene: TRBV5-6
j_gene: TRBJ1-1
len: 12
d_gene: .
abundance: .
CDR3nt: TGTGCCAGCAGCTTGTGGAACACTGAAGCTTTCTTT
CDR3aa: CASSLWNTEAFF

v_gene: TRBV29-1
j_gene: TRBJ2-2
len: 13
d_gene: .
abundance: .
CDR3nt: TGCAGCGTTGTGGACAATGACACCGGGGAGCTGTTTTTT
CDR3aa: CSVVDNDTGELFF

v_gene: TRBV5-6
j_gene: TRBJ1-1
len: 15
d_gene: .
abundance: .
CDR3nt: TGTGCCAGCAGCTTGGGGGAATCTTGGAACACTGAAGCTTTCTTT
CDR3aa: CASSLGESWNTEAFF

v_gene: TRBV5-6
j_gene: TRBJ2-1
len: 12
d_gene: .
abundance: once
CDR3nt: TGTGCCAGCAGCTTGGGGACGGGTGAGCAGTTCTTC
CDR3aa: CASSLGTGEQFF

v_gene: TRBV27
j_gene: TRBJ1-6
len: 15
d_gene: TRBD1
abundance: .
CDR3nt: TGTGCCAGCAGCCGATGGACAGGGGATAATTCACCCCTCCACTTT
CDR3aa: CASSRWTGDNSPLHF

v_gene: TRBV2
j_gene: TRBJ2-3
len: 12
d_gene: .
abundance: few
CDR3nt: TGTGCCAGCAGACCCATGGCAGATACGCAGTATTTT
CDR3aa: CASRPMADTQYF

v_gene: TRBV28
j_gene: TRBJ1-6
len: 13
d_gene: .
abundance: few
CDR3nt: TGTGCCAGCAGTTTACTTGTGTCATCACCCCTCCACTTT
CDR3aa: CASSLLVSSPLHF

v_gene: TRBV29-1
j_gene: TRBJ2-7
len: 13
d_gene: .
abundance: .
CDR3nt: TGCAGCGCTGAAGTTGAGACGGTCCACGAGCAGTACTTC
CDR3aa: CSAEVETVHEQYF

v_gene: TRBV10-3
j_gene: TRBJ2-3
len: 12
d_gene: .
abundance: few
CDR3nt: TGTGCCATCAGTGAGGCGAAGGATACGCAGTATTTT
CDR3aa: CAISEAKDTQYF

v_gene: TRBV4-3
j_gene: TRBJ2-3
len: 20
d_gene: TRBD2
abundance: .
CDR3nt: TGCGCCAGCAGCCTCTTAACCGGGACTAGCGGGAGGTCTAGCACAGATACGCAGTATTTT
CDR3aa: CASSLLTGTSGRSSTDTQYF

v_gene: TRBV14
j_gene: TRBJ2-7
len: 16
d_gene: TRBD2
abundance: .
CDR3nt: TGTGCCAGCAGCCAAGACCCCCGGGAGGGCCCCGACGAGCAGTACTTC
CDR3aa: CASSQDPREGPDEQYF

v_gene: TRBV5-1
j_gene: TRBJ2-1
len: 13
d_gene: .
abundance: .
CDR3nt: TGCGCCAGCAGCTTGGCCACGGGGCTTGAGCAGTTCTTC
CDR3aa: CASSLATGLEQFF

v_gene: TRBV7-8
j_gene: TRBJ2-5
len: 16
d_gene: TRBD2
abundance: .
CDR3nt: TGTGCCAGCAGAACGGGACTAGCGGGGACTCAAGAGACCCAGTACTTC
CDR3aa: CASRTGLAGTQETQYF

v_gene: TRBV30
j_gene: TRBJ1-5
len: 13
d_gene: .
abundance: .
CDR3nt: TGTGCCTGGAGTGTACTGGCGGGGAAGCCCCAGCATTTT
CDR3aa: CAWSVLAGKPQHF

v_gene: TRBV19
j_gene: TRBJ2-7
len: 15
d_gene: .
abundance: few
CDR3nt: TGTGCCAGTAGTATAGATTCGGGGCCTTTCTACGAGCAGTACTTC
CDR3aa: CASSIDSGPFYEQYF